The 9 T cell receptor beta chains below were found in one sample sequenced in a study of T cell repertoires in cytomegalovirus infection. From the reads, TCRdb called clonotypes with MiXCR, one entry per CDR3 protein. The top ten clones hold approximately 19% of a sample with around 140,000 distinct CDR3 sequences, 5% to 6.5% of them seen once. The sample taken for sequencing was PBMCs. These receptors were taken from a human donor in good health (CMV status not recorded). Some clones in this sample may be carry-over from other donors' samples.

This clonotype was observed many times. V is TRBV7-3 and J is TRBJ2-5; 14 bases are shared with TRBD2. The junction had 7 bases not matched to a gene; V was cut back by 5 bases and J by 14 bases. This CDR3 contains 13 residues. Germline loops: CDR1 SGHTA, CDR2 FQGTGA. The CDR3 DNA reads as TGTGCCAGCAGCCCGACTAGCGGGGGGGCCCGTTACTTC. It yields the protein CASSPTSGGARYF.

This clonotype came up many times. The chain carries TRBV10-3 and TRBJ1-2; maybe TRBD1 (6 bases). Germline lookup yields CDR1 ENHRY and CDR2 SYGVKD. CDR3 length: 16 residues. V was pared by 0 bases and J by 2 bases, with 13 bases between. CDR3 in amino acids: CAISESARGPNYGYTF. In DNA, the CDR3 is TGTGCCATCAGTGAGTCAGCCCGGGGGCCCAACTATGGCTACACCTTC.

The chain couples TRBV6-2 or TRBV6-3 to TRBJ2-2; 12 bases agree with TRBD2. The CDR3 loop spans 16 amino acids. V gave up 6 bases and J gave up 2 bases; unmatched junction bases: 4. The germline V gene has CDR1 MNHEY and CDR2 SVGEGT. CDR3: CASRGTSGRNTGELFF. CDR3 DNA sequence: TGTGCCAGCAGAGGGACTAGCGGGCGAAACACCGGGGAGCTGTTTTTT.

The table lists this clonotype with many counts. The chain combines TRBV12-3 or TRBV12-4 with TRBJ1-1; unclear D gene. V gave up 6 bases and J gave up 4 bases, with 12 bases separating them. The CDR3 extends over 13 amino acids. In DNA, the CDR3 is TGTGCCAGCAGGGACCCTCCGAGCACTGAAGCTTTCTTT. This translates into CASRDPPSTEAFF.

This clonotype has a count of ten or more. Here the CDR3 DNA reads TGTGCCAGCAGCTTGAATTGGGCAGCACACAATGAGCAGTTCTTC. Translated: CASSLNWAAHNEQFF. The V gene is TRBV5-6, the J gene TRBJ2-1; D unresolved. Trimming took 1 base from V and 5 from J, leaving 13 bases between them. Germline V gene data show CDR1 as SGHDT and CDR2 as YYEEEE. The CDR3 spans 15 residues.

On this clonotype: Given a much more abundant clone one base away, this may be a read error. The J gene is TRBJ2-1, the V gene TRBV7-3, with D possibly TRBD2 on 5 matching bases. CDR3 size: 14 residues. Germline V lookup: CDR1 SGHTA, CDR2 FQGTGA. CDR3 DNA: TGTGCCAGCAGTTCAGCGGTTTCCTACAATGAGCTGTTCTTC. It yields the protein CASSSAVSYNELFF.

This clonotype was picked up many times. The chain combines TRBV7-2 with TRBJ2-1; the D gene could be TRBD1 or TRBD2 (5 bases each). The V gene's germline CDR1 is SGHTA and CDR2 FQGNSA. V was trimmed by 8 bases and J by 6 bases, leaving 14 bases between them. CDR3 length: 13 amino acids. The CDR3 sequence is CASSEGSGNEQFF. CDR3 sequence (DNA): TGTGCCAGCTCCGAGGGGAGCGGCAATGAGCAGTTCTTC.

This clonotype appeared many times. The V call is TRBV7-2, the J call TRBJ1-2; D is perhaps TRBD1 (5 bases). CDR3 size: 14 residues. Germline V gene sequence: CDR1 SGHTA, CDR2 FQGNSA. V was shortened by 1 base and J by 7 bases, with 13 bases between the two germline ends. CDR3: CASSLGTRGGGYTF. The CDR3 nucleotides are TGTGCCAGCAGCTTAGGGACGAGGGGTGGTGGCTACACCTTC.

This clonotype was detected many times. The V call is TRBV6-2 or TRBV6-3, the J call TRBJ1-5; D gene ambiguous. This CDR3 has 14 residues. V was trimmed by 8 bases and J by 11 bases, leaving 22 bases between them. The germline V gene has CDR1 MNHEY and CDR2 SVGEGT. Here the CDR3 reads CASGSDGSIRSQHF. As DNA, the CDR3 is TGTGCCAGCGGGTCCGACGGATCAATCAGGTCCCAGCATTTT.